This T cell receptor beta chain was documented in a study of OX40 agonist ivuxolimab in advanced cancers. Overall study findings and caveats: Not determined was the antigen specificity of the expanded peripheral T cells. Also present in some nonresponders was a low level of normalized T-cell clonal expansion.

Sequencing was performed with immunoSEQ multiplex PCR; in TCRdb, only in-frame clones are kept and a portion is missing. The sample carries some 73,000 clones, around 88% recorded once. For this clone: The antigen remains undetermined.

Germline CDR1 is SQVTM and CDR2 is ANQGSEA. The CDR3 covers 13 residues. Germline trimming cut 6 bases from V and 3 bases from J; bases unmatched to any gene: 4. The sample in question was CD4+ or CD8+ T cells sorted from blood, obtained in a trial of the OX40 agonist ivuxolimab. This clonotype originated in an adult with an advanced solid tumor such as melanoma, head and neck, liver or kidney cancer. The gene calls are TRBV29-1 and TRBJ2-7, with 11 bases that match TRBD2. The CDR3 coding sequence is TGCAGCGTGAGGACTAGCGGGTTCTACGAGCAGTACTTC. Translated, it gives CSVRTSGFYEQYF.